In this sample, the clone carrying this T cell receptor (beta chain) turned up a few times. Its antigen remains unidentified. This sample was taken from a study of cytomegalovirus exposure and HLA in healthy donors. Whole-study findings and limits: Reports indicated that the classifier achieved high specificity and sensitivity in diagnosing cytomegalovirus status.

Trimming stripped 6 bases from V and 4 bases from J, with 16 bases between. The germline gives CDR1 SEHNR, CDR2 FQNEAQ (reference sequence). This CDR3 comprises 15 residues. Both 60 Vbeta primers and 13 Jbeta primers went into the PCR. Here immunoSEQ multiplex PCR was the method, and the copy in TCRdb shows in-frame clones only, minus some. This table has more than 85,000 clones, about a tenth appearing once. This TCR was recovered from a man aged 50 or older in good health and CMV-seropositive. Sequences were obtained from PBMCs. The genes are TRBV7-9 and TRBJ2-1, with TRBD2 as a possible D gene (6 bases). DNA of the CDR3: TGTGCCAGCAGTTCAAGAGGGACTGGATACAATGAGCAGTTCTTC. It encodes CASSSRGTGYNEQFF.